This TCR beta chain was identified during a study of response to subunit inactivated influenza vaccine. MiXCR, run by TCRdb on the RT-PCR reads, gives a single entry per CDR3 protein. The top ten hold roughly 10% of the sample, which has 300,000 to 350,000 distinct CDR3 sequences, just over 20% seen once. V gave up 0 bases and J gave up 2 bases; unmatched junction bases: 4. Germline V CDR1 and CDR2: SGHAT, FQNNGV. The CDR3 totals 17 residues. Study results and limitations: The authors offered the suggestion that each seasonal influenza vaccination recruits few new T cells.

Concerning this clonotype itself: The antigen is not known.

The source material was PBMCs from blood, sampled about 20 months after vaccination. The source is a man aged 45-69 years who received an inactivated influenza vaccine. The V gene is TRBV11-2, the J gene TRBJ2-1, with 10 bases fitting TRBD2. The CDR3 DNA sequence: TGTGCCAGCAGCTTAGATCTGAGCGGGGGGGCCTACAATGAGCAGTTCTTC. Translated: CASSLDLSGGAYNEQFF.